These 9 T cell receptor beta chains were all obtained from the same sample, sequenced in a study of OX40 agonist ivuxolimab in advanced cancers. Only in-frame clones appear in the TCRdb table, and some are missing; sequencing was by immunoSEQ multiplex PCR. Of about 100,000 clones listed, around 93% are singletons. Source: CD4+ or CD8+ T cells sorted from blood, taken in a trial of the OX40 agonist ivuxolimab. All receptors come from an adult with an advanced solid tumor such as melanoma, head and neck, liver or kidney cancer.

The chain employs TRBV2 and TRBJ1-4; D unclear. Germline-derived CDR1 and CDR2 are SNHLY and FYNNEI. This CDR3 has 13 residues. Deletions cut 0 bases from V and 10 bases from J, with 9 bases between. Here the CDR3 DNA reads TGTGCCAGCAGTGAAGCGCCAAAGGTAAAACTGTTTTTT. It yields the protein CASSEAPKVKLFF.

The chain joins TRBV7-6 to TRBJ2-2, with D unclear. There are 14 residues in the CDR3. V dropped 3 bases and J dropped 5 bases, with 10 bases sitting between them. Germline assignment: CDR1 SGHVS and CDR2 FNYEAQ. The CDR3 DNA reads as TGTGCCAGCAGCTTTAGTAAGGGTACCGGGGAGCTGTTTTTT. Its protein is CASSFSKGTGELFF.

V gene TRBV7-2 combines with J gene TRBJ2-7; TRBD2 aligns across 10 bases. CDR1 SGHTA and CDR2 FQGNSA come from the germline V gene. The CDR3 consists of 15 residues. V dropped 1 base and J dropped 0; count of bases not matched to a gene: 0. The CDR3 here is CASSLGLAGSYEQYF. CDR3 sequence (DNA): TGTGCCAGCAGCTTAGGACTAGCGGGCTCCTACGAGCAGTACTTC.

This clone was seen a single time. The genes are TRBV2 and TRBJ2-7; D uncertain. Germline loops: CDR1 SNHLY, CDR2 FYNNEI. The CDR3 length is 11 residues. Between the trimmed V and J ends, which lost 7 bases and 4 bases, there was a span of 8 bases. This CDR3 reads CASIKGYEQYF. CDR3 nucleotides: TGTGCCAGCATTAAAGGGTACGAGCAGTACTTC.

V and J are TRBV10-3 and TRBJ2-5, with unresolved D. V shed 2 bases and J shed 6 bases, with 7 bases lying between them. In germline, CDR1 is ENHRY, CDR2 SYGVKD. The CDR3 is made up of 12 amino acids. The CDR3 DNA reads TGTGCCATCAGTGAGGAGAGGCAGACCCAGTACTTC. Protein product: CAISEERQTQYF.

The genes are TRBV10-3 and TRBJ2-1; D might be TRBD1 (5 bases). The V gene's germline CDR1 is ENHRY and CDR2 SYGVKD. The germline V and J ends were trimmed by 3 bases and 7 bases, with 7 bases remaining between them. The CDR3 sequence is 12 residues long. CDR3 sequence reads: CAISEGVNEQFF. The CDR3 DNA follows: TGTGCCATCAGTGAAGGGGTGAATGAGCAGTTCTTC.

The chain joins TRBV5-6 to TRBJ2-7, with a weak D call TRBD1 (6 bases). The CDR3 sequence is 13 residues long. Trimming took off 4 bases at V and 1 base at J, with 9 bases between the two ends. Germline lookup yields CDR1 SGHDT and CDR2 YYEEEE. The CDR3 DNA reads TGTGCCAGCAGCCCGGACAGTTCCTACGAGCAGTACTTC. Translated: CASSPDSSYEQYF.

This rearrangement joins TRBV7-3 to TRBJ2-7, with D perhaps TRBD1 (5 bases). Germline lookup yields CDR1 SGHTA and CDR2 FQGTGA. The germline V and J ends were trimmed by 1 base and 0 bases, with 10 bases remaining between them. The CDR3 is made up of 15 amino acids. CDR3 region: CASSLRGGSSYEQYF. Here the CDR3 DNA reads TGTGCCAGCAGCTTAAGGGGCGGCAGCTCCTACGAGCAGTACTTC.

CDR3 nucleotide sequence: TGTGCCAGCAGTGTCTCGTCAACTAATGAAAAACTGTTTTTT. Amino acid sequence: CASSVSSTNEKLFF. The chain uses TRBV2 and TRBJ1-4; D remains ambiguous. Germline V gives CDR1 SNHLY, CDR2 FYNNEI. The V end was cut by 4 bases, the J end by 0 bases, with 6 bases between. The CDR3 sequence is 14 residues long.